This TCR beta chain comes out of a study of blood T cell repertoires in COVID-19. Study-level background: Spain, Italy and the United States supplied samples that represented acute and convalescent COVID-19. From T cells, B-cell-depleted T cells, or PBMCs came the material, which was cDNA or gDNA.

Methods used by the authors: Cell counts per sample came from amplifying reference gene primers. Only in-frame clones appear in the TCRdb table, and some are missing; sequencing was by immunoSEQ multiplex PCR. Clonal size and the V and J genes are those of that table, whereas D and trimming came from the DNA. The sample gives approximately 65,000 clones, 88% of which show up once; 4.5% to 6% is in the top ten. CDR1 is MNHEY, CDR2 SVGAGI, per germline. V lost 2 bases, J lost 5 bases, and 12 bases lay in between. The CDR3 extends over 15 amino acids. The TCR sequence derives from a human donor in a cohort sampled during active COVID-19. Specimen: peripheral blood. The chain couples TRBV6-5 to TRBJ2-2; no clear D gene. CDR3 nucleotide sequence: TGTGCCAGCAGTTACGCGAACCAACGAACCGGGGAGCTGTTTTTT. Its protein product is CASSYANQRTGELFF.